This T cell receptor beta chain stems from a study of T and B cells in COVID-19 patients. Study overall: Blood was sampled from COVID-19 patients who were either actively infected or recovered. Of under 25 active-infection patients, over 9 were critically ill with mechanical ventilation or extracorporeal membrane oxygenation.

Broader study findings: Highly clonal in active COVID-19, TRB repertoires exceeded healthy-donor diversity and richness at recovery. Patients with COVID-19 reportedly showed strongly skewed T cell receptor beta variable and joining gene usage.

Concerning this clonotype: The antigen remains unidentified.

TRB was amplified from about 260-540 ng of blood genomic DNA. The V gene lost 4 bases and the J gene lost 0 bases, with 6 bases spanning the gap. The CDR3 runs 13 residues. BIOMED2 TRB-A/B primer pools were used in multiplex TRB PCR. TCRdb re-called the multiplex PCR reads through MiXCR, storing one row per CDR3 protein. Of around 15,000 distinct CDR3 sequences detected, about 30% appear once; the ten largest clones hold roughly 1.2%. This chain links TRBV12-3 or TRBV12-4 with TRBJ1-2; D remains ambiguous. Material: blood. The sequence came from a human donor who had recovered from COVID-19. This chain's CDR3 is CASSSPPNYGYTF. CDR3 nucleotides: TGTGCCAGCAGTTCACCTCCTAACTATGGCTACACCTTC.